This T cell receptor beta chain was observed in a study of PD-L1 blockade in urothelial cancer. The CDR3 runs to 14 residues. Germline V CDR1 and CDR2: MDHEN, SYDVKM. V lost 4 bases and J lost 6, with 12 bases in between. Synthetic TCR analog templates were spiked into all PCRs individually. The assay was immunoSEQ multiplex PCR, and TCRdb's table has in-frame clones only and misses some. Among about 120,000 clones listed, 75% to 90% were seen once. Time point meaning: peripheral blood 6 weeks after treatment start. Locally advanced or metastatic urothelial carcinoma affected all patients. Patients each gave 1 to 8 samples, pretreatment and on-treatment.

The sample was PBMCs, taken around atezolizumab (anti-PD-L1) treatment. V is TRBV28 and J is TRBJ2-2; tentatively, D is TRBD2 (6 bases). The clonotype was recovered from a man aged 55 to 70 with urothelial cancer. As DNA, the CDR3 is TGTGCCAGCAGTTCCGGCGGGAATCCCGGGGAGCTGTTTTTT. It encodes CASSSGGNPGELFF. The whole variable domain, filled in from reference TRBV28 and TRBJ2-2, reads DVKVTQSSRYLVKRTGEKVFLECVQDMDHENMFWYRQDPGLGLRLIYFSYDVKMKEKGDIPEGYSVSREKKERFSLILESASTNQTSMYLCASSSGGNPGELFFGEGSRLTVL.